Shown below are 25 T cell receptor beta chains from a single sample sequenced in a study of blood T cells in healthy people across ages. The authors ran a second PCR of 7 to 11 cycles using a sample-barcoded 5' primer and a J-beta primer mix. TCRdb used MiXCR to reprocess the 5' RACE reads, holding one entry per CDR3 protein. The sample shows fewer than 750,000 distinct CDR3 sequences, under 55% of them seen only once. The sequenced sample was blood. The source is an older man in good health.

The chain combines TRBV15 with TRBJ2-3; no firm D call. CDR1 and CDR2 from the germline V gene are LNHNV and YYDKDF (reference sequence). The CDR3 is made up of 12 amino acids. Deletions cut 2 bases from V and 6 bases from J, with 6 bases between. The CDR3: CATSRFEDTQYF. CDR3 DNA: TGTGCCACCAGCAGATTCGAGGATACGCAGTATTTT.

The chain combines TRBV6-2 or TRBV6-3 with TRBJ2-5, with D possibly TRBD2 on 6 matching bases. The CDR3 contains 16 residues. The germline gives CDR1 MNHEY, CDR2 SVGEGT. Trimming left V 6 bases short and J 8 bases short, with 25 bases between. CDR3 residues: CASSRSSLAGRNTQYF. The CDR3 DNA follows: TGTGCCAGCAGCCGAAGTTCCCTCGCGGGACGTAATACCCAGTACTTC.

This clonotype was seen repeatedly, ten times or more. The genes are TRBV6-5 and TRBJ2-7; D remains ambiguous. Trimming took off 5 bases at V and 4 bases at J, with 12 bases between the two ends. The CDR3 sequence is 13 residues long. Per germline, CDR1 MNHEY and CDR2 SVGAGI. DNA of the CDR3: TGTGCCAGCAGTACACCCGGTGTATACGAGCAGTACTTC. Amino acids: CASSTPGVYEQYF.

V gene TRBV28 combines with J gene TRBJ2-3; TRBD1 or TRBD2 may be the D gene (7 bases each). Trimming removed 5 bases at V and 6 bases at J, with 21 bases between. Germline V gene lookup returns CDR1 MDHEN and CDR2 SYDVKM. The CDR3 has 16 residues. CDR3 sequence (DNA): TGTGCCAGCAGTCGTGGGGACTACCGCAGGGGGGATACGCAGTATTTT. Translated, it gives CASSRGDYRRGDTQYF.

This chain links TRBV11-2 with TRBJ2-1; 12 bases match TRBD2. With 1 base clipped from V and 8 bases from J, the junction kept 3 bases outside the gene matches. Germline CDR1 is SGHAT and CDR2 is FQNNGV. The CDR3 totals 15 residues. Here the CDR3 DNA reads TGTGCCAGCAGCTTAGCACTAGCGGGAGGCTATGAGCAGTTCTTC. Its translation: CASSLALAGGYEQFF.

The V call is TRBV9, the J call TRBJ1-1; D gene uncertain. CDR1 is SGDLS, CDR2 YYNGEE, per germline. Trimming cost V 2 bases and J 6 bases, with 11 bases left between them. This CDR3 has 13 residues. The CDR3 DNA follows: TGTGCCAGCAGCGTTACCCCCGGAGCTGAAGCTTTCTTT. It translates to CASSVTPGAEAFF.

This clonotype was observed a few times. CDR3 amino acids: CASSSPSGGRETQYF. DNA of the CDR3: TGTGCCAGCAGCTCTCCGTCGGGCGGGCGAGAGACCCAGTACTTC. The chain joins TRBV7-2 to TRBJ2-5; possibly TRBD2 for D (5 bases). Germline CDR1 and CDR2: SGHTA and FQGNSA. This CDR3 has 15 amino acids. V lost 4 bases to trimming and J lost 4 bases, with 16 bases between them.

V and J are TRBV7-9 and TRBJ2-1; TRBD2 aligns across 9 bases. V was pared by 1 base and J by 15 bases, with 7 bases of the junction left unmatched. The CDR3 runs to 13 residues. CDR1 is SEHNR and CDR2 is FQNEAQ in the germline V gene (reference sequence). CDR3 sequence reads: CASSLESSGIRFF. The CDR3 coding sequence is TGTGCCAGCAGCTTAGAATCTAGCGGGATACGGTTCTTC.

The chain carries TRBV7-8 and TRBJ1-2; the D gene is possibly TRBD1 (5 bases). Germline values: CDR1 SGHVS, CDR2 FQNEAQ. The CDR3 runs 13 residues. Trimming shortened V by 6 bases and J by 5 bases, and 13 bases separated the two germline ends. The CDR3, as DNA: TGTGCCAGCAGGCGTGACAGCGCATATGGCTACACCTTC. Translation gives CASRRDSAYGYTF.

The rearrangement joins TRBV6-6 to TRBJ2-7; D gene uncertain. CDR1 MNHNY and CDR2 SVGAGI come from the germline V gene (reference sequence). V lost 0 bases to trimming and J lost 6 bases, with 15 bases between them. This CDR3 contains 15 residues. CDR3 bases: TGTGCCAGCAGTTACTCAGAGACCCTCGCCTCCGAGCAGTACTTC. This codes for CASSYSETLASEQYF.

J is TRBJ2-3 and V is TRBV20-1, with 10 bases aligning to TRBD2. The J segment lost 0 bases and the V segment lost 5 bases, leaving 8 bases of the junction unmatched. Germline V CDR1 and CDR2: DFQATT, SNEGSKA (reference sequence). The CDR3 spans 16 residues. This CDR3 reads CSARRSSGGSTDTQYF. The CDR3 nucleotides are TGCAGTGCTCGTAGAAGTAGCGGGGGGAGCACAGATACGCAGTATTTT.

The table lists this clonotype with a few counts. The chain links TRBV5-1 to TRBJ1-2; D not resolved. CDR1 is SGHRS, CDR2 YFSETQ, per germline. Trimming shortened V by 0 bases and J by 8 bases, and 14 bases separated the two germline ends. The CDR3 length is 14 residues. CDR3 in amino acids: CASSLDGSPAGYTF. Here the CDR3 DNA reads TGCGCCAGCAGCTTGGACGGCAGCCCGGCGGGCTACACCTTC.

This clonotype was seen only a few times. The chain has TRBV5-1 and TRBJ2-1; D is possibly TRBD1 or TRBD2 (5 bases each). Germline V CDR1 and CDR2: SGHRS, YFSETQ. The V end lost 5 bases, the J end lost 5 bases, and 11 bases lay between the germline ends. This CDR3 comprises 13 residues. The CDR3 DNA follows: TGCGCCAGCAGGAGGGACCGAAACAATGAGCAGTTCTTC. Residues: CASRRDRNNEQFF.

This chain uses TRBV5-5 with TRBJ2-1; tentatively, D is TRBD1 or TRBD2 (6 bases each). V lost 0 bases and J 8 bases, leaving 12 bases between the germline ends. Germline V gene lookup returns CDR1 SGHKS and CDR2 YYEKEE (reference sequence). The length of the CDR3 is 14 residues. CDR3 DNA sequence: TGTGCCAGCAGCTTGGAGTGGGGGGCCGATGAGCAGTTCTTC. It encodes CASSLEWGADEQFF.

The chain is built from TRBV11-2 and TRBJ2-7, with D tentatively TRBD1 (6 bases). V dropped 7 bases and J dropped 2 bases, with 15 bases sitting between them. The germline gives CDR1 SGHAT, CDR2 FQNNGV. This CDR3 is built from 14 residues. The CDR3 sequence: CASTRNRVPYEQYF. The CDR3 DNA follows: TGTGCCAGCACCAGAAACAGGGTTCCCTACGAGCAGTACTTC. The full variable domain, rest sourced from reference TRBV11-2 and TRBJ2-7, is EAGVAQSPRYKIIEKRQSVAFWCNPISGHATLYWYQQILGQGPKLLIQFQNNGVVDDSQLPKDRFSAERLKGVDSTLKIQPAKLEDSAVYLCASTRNRVPYEQYFGPGTRLTVT.

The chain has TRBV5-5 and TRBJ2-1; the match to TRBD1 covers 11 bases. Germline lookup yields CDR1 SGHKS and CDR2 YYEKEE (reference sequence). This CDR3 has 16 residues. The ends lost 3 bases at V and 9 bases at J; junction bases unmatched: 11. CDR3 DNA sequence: TGTGCCAGCAGCTCACAACCGGGACAGGGGGATTTTGAGCAGTTCTTC. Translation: CASSSQPGQGDFEQFF.

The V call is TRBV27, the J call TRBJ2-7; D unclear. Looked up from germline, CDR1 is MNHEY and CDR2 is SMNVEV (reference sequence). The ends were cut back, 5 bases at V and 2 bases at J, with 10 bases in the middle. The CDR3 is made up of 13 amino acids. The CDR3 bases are TGTGCCAGCAGTCCCCGCCCTCCCTACGAGCAGTACTTC. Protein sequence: CASSPRPPYEQYF.

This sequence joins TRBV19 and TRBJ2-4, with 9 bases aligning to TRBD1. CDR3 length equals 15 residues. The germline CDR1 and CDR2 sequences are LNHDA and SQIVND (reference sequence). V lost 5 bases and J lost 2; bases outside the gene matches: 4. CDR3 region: CASSPQGATKNIQYF. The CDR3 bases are TGTGCCAGTAGTCCACAGGGGGCCACCAAAAACATTCAGTACTTC.

The CDR3 DNA follows: TGCGCCAGCAGCTGGAGTCCGGGACAGGGACAAGAGACCCAGTACTTC. Translated: CASSWSPGQGQETQYF. The V call is TRBV5-1, the J call TRBJ2-5; 9 bases agree with TRBD1. Germline trimming cut 3 bases from V and 2 bases from J; bases unmatched to any gene: 8. The CDR3 is 16 amino acids. Germline values: CDR1 SGHRS, CDR2 YFSETQ.

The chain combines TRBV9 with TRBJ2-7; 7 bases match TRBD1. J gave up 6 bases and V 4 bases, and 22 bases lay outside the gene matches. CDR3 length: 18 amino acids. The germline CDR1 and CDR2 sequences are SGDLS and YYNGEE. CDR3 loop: CASSSRTGTGAPNGEQYF. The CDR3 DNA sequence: TGTGCCAGCAGCTCCAGGACAGGAACAGGGGCACCTAACGGCGAGCAGTACTTC.

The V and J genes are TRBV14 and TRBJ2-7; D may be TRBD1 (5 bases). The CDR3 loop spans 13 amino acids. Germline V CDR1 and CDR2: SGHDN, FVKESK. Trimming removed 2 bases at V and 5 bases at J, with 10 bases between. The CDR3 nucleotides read TGTGCCAGCAGCCAACCAGGGCGGCACGAGCAGTACTTC. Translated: CASSQPGRHEQYF.

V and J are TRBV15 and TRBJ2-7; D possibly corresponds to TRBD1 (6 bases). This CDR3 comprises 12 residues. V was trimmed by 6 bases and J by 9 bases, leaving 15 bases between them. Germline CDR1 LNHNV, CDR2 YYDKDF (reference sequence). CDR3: CATSLRQGRQYF. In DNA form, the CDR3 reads TGTGCCACCAGTCTTAGGCAGGGGAGGCAGTACTTC.

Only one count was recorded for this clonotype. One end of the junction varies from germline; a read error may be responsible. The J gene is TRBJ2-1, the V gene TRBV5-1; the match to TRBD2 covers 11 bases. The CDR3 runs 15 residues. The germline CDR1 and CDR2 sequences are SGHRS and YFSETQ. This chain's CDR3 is CASSLRTSGYSEQFF. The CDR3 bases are TGCGCCAGCAGCTTAAGGACTAGCGGGTACAGTGAGCAGTTCTTC.

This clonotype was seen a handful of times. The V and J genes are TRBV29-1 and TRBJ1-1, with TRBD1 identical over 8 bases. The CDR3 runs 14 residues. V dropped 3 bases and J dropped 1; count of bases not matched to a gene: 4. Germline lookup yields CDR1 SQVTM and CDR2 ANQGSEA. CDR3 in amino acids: CSVETGVRNTEAFF. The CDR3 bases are TGCAGCGTTGAGACAGGGGTAAGGAACACTGAAGCTTTCTTT.

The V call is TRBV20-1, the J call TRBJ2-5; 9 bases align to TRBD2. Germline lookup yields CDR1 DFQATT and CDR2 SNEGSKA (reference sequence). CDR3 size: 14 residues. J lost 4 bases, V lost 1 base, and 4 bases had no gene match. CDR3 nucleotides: TGCAGTGCTAGAGGGGCGGGAGGGCTAGAGACCCAGTACTTC. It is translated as CSARGAGGLETQYF.